A single sample gave rise to the 22 T cell receptor beta chains below, sequenced in a study of human T cells and chemical hapten exposure. The time point was: patch test 1, 2 weeks after DPC sensitization. Treatment in this sample: therapeutic diphenylcyclopropenone sensitization with weekly scalp DPC. TCRdb re-derived calls from the RACE reads in MiXCR, one entry per CDR3 protein. The sample carries around 300,000 distinct CDR3 sequences, around 6.9% recorded once. The source was whole blood, collected in connection with sensitization to the hapten diphenylcyclopropenone (DPC). All receptors come from a woman aged 18-29 years with alopecia areata. Some clones in this sample may be carry-over from other donors' samples.

This clonotype occurred a few times. This chain links TRBV28 with TRBJ1-5; no definite D call. V was trimmed by 6 bases and J by 1 base, leaving 10 bases between them. CDR1 is MDHEN, CDR2 SYDVKM, per germline. The CDR3 contains 14 residues. The CDR3: CASRLSASNQPQHF. The CDR3 DNA sequence: TGTGCCAGCAGACTATCGGCGAGCAATCAGCCCCAGCATTTT.

This clonotype was counted a few times. This chain connects TRBV4-3 to TRBJ1-2; no clear D gene. Trimming removed 0 bases from V and 8 bases from J, with 16 bases in between. This CDR3 comprises 15 residues. Germline loops: CDR1 LGHNA, CDR2 YSLEER. The CDR3, as DNA: TGCGCCAGCAGCCAAGATCCCGGACTCACGCAGGGCTACACCTTC. Amino acids: CASSQDPGLTQGYTF.

This clonotype was detected many times. The rearrangement uses TRBV29-1 and TRBJ2-7; no clear D. Trimming shortened V by 0 bases and J by 3 bases, and 3 bases separated the two germline ends. This CDR3 spans 11 amino acids. CDR1 and CDR2 from the germline V gene are SQVTM and ANQGSEA. CDR3 sequence: CSVEEDYEQYF. The CDR3 coding sequence is TGCAGCGTTGAAGAGGACTACGAGCAGTACTTC.

This clonotype turned up a few times. The chain links TRBV10-3 to TRBJ2-5; D is uncertain. This CDR3 is 14 amino acids long. V gave up 0 bases and J gave up 5 bases, with 10 bases separating them. Germline assignment: CDR1 ENHRY and CDR2 SYGVKD. The CDR3: CAISESGGKETQYF. The DNA of the CDR3 is TGTGCCATCAGTGAGTCCGGTGGAAAGGAGACCCAGTACTTC.

This clonotype has a handful of counts. The rearrangement links TRBV3-1 to TRBJ1-5, with D possibly matching TRBD1 (5 bases). With 1 base removed from V and 7 bases from J, the gap between germline ends came to 17 bases. CDR3 length: 16 residues. Germline V gene data show CDR1 as LGHDT and CDR2 as YNNKEL (reference sequence). The CDR3 loop is CASSQGSGQSGQPQHF. For the CDR3, the DNA is TGTGCCAGCAGCCAAGGATCCGGCCAGTCAGGGCAGCCCCAGCATTTT.

Many counts were recorded for this clonotype. The V and J genes are TRBV29-1 and TRBJ1-1; D perhaps matches TRBD1 (6 bases). This CDR3 spans 15 amino acids. Per the germline V gene, CDR1 is SQVTM and CDR2 is ANQGSEA. Trimming took off 7 bases at V and 2 bases at J, with 20 bases between the two ends. In DNA form, the CDR3 reads TGCAGCGGATTCCAGGGGCCGGACGCCAACACTGAAGCTTTCTTT. As protein: CSGFQGPDANTEAFF.

As concerns this clonotype: The junction differs from germline at one of its ends, possibly a read error. The V gene is TRBV7-9, the J gene TRBJ2-2, with D possibly TRBD2 on 5 matching bases. Per the germline V gene, CDR1 is SEHNR and CDR2 is FQNEAQ (reference sequence). This CDR3 comprises 14 residues. The CDR3 bases are TGTGCCAGCAGCCACCTAAGAAACACCGGGGTGCTGTTTTTT. The encoded protein is CASSHLRNTGVLFF. The full variable domain, its missing parts supplied by reference TRBV7-9 and TRBJ2-2, is DTGVSQNPRHKITKRGQNVTFRCDPISEHNRLYWYRQTLGQGPEFLTYFQNEAQLEKSRLLSDRFSAERPKGSFSTLEIQRTEQGDSAMYLCASSHLRNTGVLFFGEGSRLTVL.

In its sample, this clonotype was seen many times. The chain links TRBV7-2 to TRBJ2-1; TRBD2 agrees at 8 bases. The CDR3 consists of 14 residues. Germline V gene data show CDR1 as SGHTA and CDR2 as FQGNSA. V shed 5 bases and J 7 bases; nucleotides not matched to a gene: 7. DNA of the CDR3: TGTGCCAGCAGCCAAGCCGGGACTAGTAATGAGCAGTTCTTC. Its protein product is CASSQAGTSNEQFF.

This clonotype showed up many times. The rearrangement uses TRBV27 and TRBJ1-4; D is unclear. V gave up 8 bases and J gave up 4 bases, with 8 bases separating them. This CDR3 has 12 residues. Germline V gene sequence: CDR1 MNHEY, CDR2 SMNVEV (reference sequence). Written as DNA, the CDR3 is TGTGCCAGCCTCGTACGTAATGAAAAACTGTTTTTT. The encoded protein is CASLVRNEKLFF.

This clonotype was seen repeatedly, ten times or more. V is TRBV12-3 or TRBV12-4 and J is TRBJ1-2; 7 positions match TRBD1. The CDR3 totals 14 residues. V was clipped by 5 bases and J by 4 bases; unmatched bases: 7. CDR3 bases: TGTGCCAGCAGTCATGGACAGGAACGCTATGGCTACACCTTC. It specifies CASSHGQERYGYTF.

This clonotype was picked up a small number of times. The V gene is TRBV5-1, the J gene TRBJ1-1, with a possible D match to TRBD1 (6 bases). CDR1 SGHRS and CDR2 YFSETQ come from the germline V gene. The CDR3 covers 11 residues. V was pared by 4 bases and J by 8 bases, with 9 bases between. The CDR3 reads CASSSDREAFF. In DNA, the CDR3 is TGCGCCAGCAGCAGCGACAGGGAAGCTTTCTTT.

J is TRBJ2-5 and V is TRBV12-3 or TRBV12-4; D unclear. Trimming left V 3 bases short and J 6 bases short, with 8 bases between. The CDR3 is 12 residues long. CDR3 sequence: CASSFSPQTQYF. CDR3 nucleotide sequence: TGTGCCAGCAGTTTCAGTCCGCAGACCCAGTACTTC.

The genes are TRBV6-5 and TRBJ1-5; 10 bases line up with TRBD1. Germline values: CDR1 MNHEY, CDR2 SVGAGI. Trimming removed 4 bases from V and 1 base from J; junction bases left unmatched: 7. The CDR3 runs to 17 residues. In nucleotides, the CDR3 is TGTGCCAGCAGTTCCGGCTGGGACAGGGGAAGCAATCAGCCCCAGCATTTT. This encodes CASSSGWDRGSNQPQHF.

This clonotype was counted a few times. The chain uses TRBV20-1 and TRBJ2-7; D gene unclear. V lost 3 bases and J 3 bases, leaving 12 bases between the germline ends. In germline, CDR1 is DFQATT, CDR2 SNEGSKA (reference sequence). The CDR3 is made up of 13 amino acids. The CDR3 coding sequence is TGCAGTGCTAGGCCCTTAGTTGTCTACGAGCAGTACTTC. As protein: CSARPLVVYEQYF.

This clonotype has only a few counts. The rearrangement uses TRBV20-1 and TRBJ2-7; 9 bases map to TRBD2. Germline CDR1 and CDR2: DFQATT and SNEGSKA (reference sequence). There are 15 residues in the CDR3. The ends lost 6 bases at V and 5 bases at J; junction bases unmatched: 14. DNA of the CDR3: TGCAGTGCCAGCCCCCTGGCGGGGGGGCCCCACGAGCAGTACTTC. Encoded protein: CSASPLAGGPHEQYF.

This clonotype was seen only a few times. This chain joins TRBV14 and TRBJ2-6; D unclear. Germline CDR1 is SGHDN and CDR2 is FVKESK. The CDR3 consists of 14 residues. V was clipped by 4 bases and J by 10 bases, with 14 bases between them. The CDR3 DNA is TGTGCCAGCAGCCCGGCCGCCTCCCGTAACGTCCTGACTTTC. Its translation: CASSPAASRNVLTF.

This chain connects TRBV19 to TRBJ2-1; tentative D call: TRBD1 (5 bases). Trimming removed 6 bases from V and 4 bases from J, with 13 bases in between. There are 14 residues in the CDR3. From germline, CDR1 is LNHDA and CDR2 SQIVND (reference sequence). CDR3 nucleotides: TGTGCCAGTAGCCAAGACAGCCCGTACAATGAGCAGTTCTTC. This sequence encodes CASSQDSPYNEQFF.

V usage is TRBV12-3 or TRBV12-4 and J usage is TRBJ2-2; D uncertain. V was trimmed by 5 bases and J by 3 bases, leaving 13 bases between them. CDR3 length equals 15 residues. This chain's CDR3 is CASSTQDRDTGELFF. CDR3 nucleotide sequence: TGTGCCAGCAGTACCCAGGATCGCGACACCGGGGAGCTGTTTTTT.

The J gene is TRBJ2-7, the V gene TRBV4-3; 7 nucleotides align to TRBD1. V lost 2 bases, J lost 0 bases, and 10 bases stayed unmatched. Germline V gene data show CDR1 as LGHNA and CDR2 as YSLEER. The CDR3 extends over 17 amino acids. CDR3 region: CASSQFRVQGSSYEQYF. The CDR3 DNA sequence: TGCGCCAGCAGCCAATTTCGTGTACAGGGGAGCTCCTACGAGCAGTACTTC.

This clonotype was detected a few times. The V call is TRBV4-3, the J call TRBJ2-1; TRBD2 matches at 12 bases. Per the germline V gene, CDR1 is LGHNA and CDR2 is YSLEER. With V trimmed by 1 base and J by 4 bases, 5 bases remained unmatched. CDR3 length: 17 residues. DNA of the CDR3: TGCGCCAGCAGCCAAGGGTCTAGCGGGGGGGTATACAATGAGCAGTTCTTC. This sequence encodes CASSQGSSGGVYNEQFF.

This clonotype was counted only a few times. V is TRBV6-6 and J is TRBJ1-1; a weak D match, TRBD1 (5 bases). Trimming left V 0 bases short and J 0 bases short, with 5 bases between. This CDR3 region has 14 residues. The germline gives CDR1 MNHNY, CDR2 SVGAGI (reference sequence). CDR3 in amino acids: CASSYSTVNTEAFF. The CDR3 DNA reads as TGTGCCAGCAGTTACTCGACAGTGAACACTGAAGCTTTCTTT.

The gene calls are TRBV6-5 and TRBJ2-7, with 11 bases that match TRBD1. The germline gives CDR1 MNHEY, CDR2 SVGAGI. The trim removed 7 bases at V and 6 bases at J, leaving 5 bases unmatched. The CDR3 loop spans 13 amino acids. The CDR3 loop is CASMGQGVGEQYF. DNA of the CDR3: TGTGCCAGCATGGGACAGGGGGTGGGCGAGCAGTACTTC.